This section outlines one TCR beta chain sequence together with its context. The antigen is unknown. 5'RACE employing 10-nucleotide random UMIs yielded the cDNA. TCRdb fed the 5' RACE reads into MiXCR, producing one record per CDR3 protein. The table records about 120,000 distinct CDR3 sequences, 3% to 3.5% of them present only once. These data come from a study of neurological immune-mediated disorders. General study results and limits: As far as clinical or MRI features were concerned, none was associated with the multiple sclerosis repertoire cluster. HTLV-1-associated myelopathy ranked highest for TCR clonal expansion and multiple sclerosis lowest, beneath healthy controls.

The CDR3 contains 12 residues. CDR1 and CDR2 (germline): DFQATT, SNEGSKA (reference sequence). V was clipped by 0 bases and J by 15 bases, with 15 bases between them. The TCR sequence derives from a woman between 25 and 40 years old with multiple sclerosis. The sequencing sample was made of PBMCs. The V gene is TRBV20-1, the J gene TRBJ2-1; D may be TRBD1 (6 bases). CDR3 nucleotide sequence: TGCAGTGCTAGAGAGGCCAAAGTAGGGGGGTTCTTC. It encodes CSAREAKVGGFF.